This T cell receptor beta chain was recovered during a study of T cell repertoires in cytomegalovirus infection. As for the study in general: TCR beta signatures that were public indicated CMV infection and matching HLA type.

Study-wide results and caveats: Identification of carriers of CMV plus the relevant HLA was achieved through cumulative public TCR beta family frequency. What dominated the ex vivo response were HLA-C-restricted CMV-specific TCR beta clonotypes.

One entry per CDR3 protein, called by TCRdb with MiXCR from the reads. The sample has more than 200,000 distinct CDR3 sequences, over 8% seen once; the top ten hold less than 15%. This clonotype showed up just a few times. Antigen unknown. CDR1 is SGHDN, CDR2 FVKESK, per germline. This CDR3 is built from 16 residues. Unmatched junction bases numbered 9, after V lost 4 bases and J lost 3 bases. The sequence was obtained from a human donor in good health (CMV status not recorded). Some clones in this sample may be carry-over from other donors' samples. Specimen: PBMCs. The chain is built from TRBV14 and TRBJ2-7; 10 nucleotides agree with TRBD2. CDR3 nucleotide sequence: TGTGCCAGCAGCCTTCATAGGACTAGCGGTAACTACGAGCAGTACTTC. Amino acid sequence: CASSLHRTSGNYEQYF.